This entry concerns a single TCR beta chain. The clone's antigen remains unknown. Per-base qualities were not stored, and no clone one base away is much larger. Systemically healthy Caucasian individuals from Russia, approximately 39 in total and aged roughly 6 to 95 years, were included as donors. Each donor gave 8 to 10 milliliters of peripheral blood, collected into EDTA-treated Vacutainer tubes. Ficoll-Paque density-gradient centrifugation was used to isolate PBMCs, with at least 6.5 million per sample. Total RNA, at least 6 micrograms per sample, was extracted from PBMCs with Trizol reagent. For every donor, an aliquot of PBMCs went through flow cytometry to measure the percentages of naive CD45RAhigh/CD27high T cells. This entry belongs to a study of blood T cells in healthy people across ages (dated by TCRdb to 2015 to 2017). A note on the overall study: In model experiments, template switching captured about one uniquely barcoded TCR beta cDNA molecule for every two T cells. To track age-related changes in TCR beta repertoire diversity, the study relied on deep sequencing normalized with unique cDNA molecular identifiers. Donors were grouped into four age groups: young (average roughly 17 years), middle-aged (less than 40), aged (around 60) and long-lived (about 89). To avoid experimental bias, donors of different ages were spread randomly across the sequencing lanes. The study analyzed two additional independent replicas of 1 million unique cDNA reads from the same blood draw for two donors, one aged 18 to 29 and one aged 80 or older. The study at large found these results: Estimates of total diversity based on one million sequenced T cells were considered lower bounds and underestimates. Since profiling was done on bulk unsorted PBMCs, naive and antigen-experienced compartments could not be conclusively compared. There was a strong correlation between observed TCR beta diversity and the percentage of naive T cells measured by flow cytometry. Because the CMV infection status of the donors was unknown, age-related changes in expanded clonotypes may potentially have been confounded. Compared with the aged group, more naive CD4+ T cells, fewer expanded clones and increased TCR diversity were shown by the long-lived group, suggesting age selection. Observed TCR beta diversity per million T cells fell roughly linearly with age, and a significant reduction was already apparent by age about 36.

Clipping removes 9 bases from V and 7 bases from J, with 8 as the unmatched junction base count. CDR1 is given as SNHLY and CDR2 as FYNNEI, both from the germline V gene. The CDR3 has 13 amino acids, counting the end cysteine and phenylalanine. CDR3 DNA only is kept here, 39 bases in frame from base 1. The library was built by means of 5' RACE. For sequencing, an Illumina HiSeq 2500 was employed. A second PCR of 7 to 11 cycles was run with a J-beta primer mix and a sample-barcoded 5' primer. A unique molecular identifier was introduced onto each TCR beta cDNA molecule by a template-switch 5' adaptor carrying 12 random nucleotides. Each sample yielded at least 3 million CDR3-containing paired-end reads. First-strand cDNA was synthesized from all RNA with the Mint cDNA synthesis kit, primed by a TRBC-specific oligonucleotide. After uracil-DNA glycosylase treatment, a first 18-cycle PCR used universal primers M1SS and BC2_uni_R on all cDNA. As for the original processing: Each sample was normalized by randomly selecting 1 million high-quality reads, each carrying a distinct molecular identifier. Reads sharing molecular identifiers were discarded rather than binned into consensus sequences. MiTCR, set to a Q25 quality threshold and the strictest error-elimination algorithm, was used for CDR3 identification, clonotype clustering and error correction. A nonparametric unseen species model using Euler transformation provided a lower-bound estimate of total TCR beta diversity. The public reads were reprocessed in TCRdb via fastp at Q25 and MiXCR, keeping in-frame beta chains. Each entry is one CDR3 protein sequence, shown with its most common DNA and genes. The V and J calls come from TCRdb's annotation, not from the publication. Across this sample there are around 1,500,000 distinct CDR3 sequences, with 28% seen only once. The ten largest clones add up to 7.7% of the sample.

This clonotype originated in a woman younger than 45 in good health. The V and J genes are TRBV2 and TRBJ2-1; 8 middle bases align to TRBD2. The sequenced sample consisted of blood. The nucleotide sequence reads TGTGCCAGATCCGGGACTAGGGGTAATGAGCAGTTCTTC. Translated, this gives CARSGTRGNEQFF.